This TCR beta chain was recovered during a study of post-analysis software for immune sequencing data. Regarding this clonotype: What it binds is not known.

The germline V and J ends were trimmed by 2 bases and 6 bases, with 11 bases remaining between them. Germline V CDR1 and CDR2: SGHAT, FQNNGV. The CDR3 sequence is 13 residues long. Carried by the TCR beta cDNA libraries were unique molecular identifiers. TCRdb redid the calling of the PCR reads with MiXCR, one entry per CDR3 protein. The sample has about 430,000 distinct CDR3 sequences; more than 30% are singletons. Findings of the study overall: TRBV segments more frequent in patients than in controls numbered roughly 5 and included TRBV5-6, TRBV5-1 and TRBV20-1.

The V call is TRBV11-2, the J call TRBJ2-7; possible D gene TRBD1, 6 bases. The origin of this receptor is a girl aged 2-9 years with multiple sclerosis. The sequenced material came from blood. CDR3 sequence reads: CASSLSQGLEQYF. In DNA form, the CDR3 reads TGTGCCAGCAGCTTATCTCAGGGGCTCGAGCAGTACTTC. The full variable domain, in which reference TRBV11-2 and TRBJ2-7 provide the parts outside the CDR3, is EAGVAQSPRYKIIEKRQSVAFWCNPISGHATLYWYQQILGQGPKLLIQFQNNGVVDDSQLPKDRFSAERLKGVDSTLKIQPAKLEDSAVYLCASSLSQGLEQYFGPGTRLTVT.